The rows below give T cell receptor beta chains drawn from one sample of a study of response to subunit inactivated influenza vaccine. MiXCR, applied by TCRdb to the RT-PCR reads, yields one record per CDR3 protein. The profile shows over 750,000 distinct CDR3 sequences, about 20% of them singletons. Material: PBMCs from blood, obtained 5 days after vaccination. Receptors were obtained from a man in his fifties who received an inactivated influenza vaccine. Each CDR3 is given without its conserved first and last residue.

CDR3 protein,V gene,J gene
SARGENSYEQY,TRBV29-1,TRBJ2-7
ASSLQGISTNEKLF,TRBV28,TRBJ1-4
ASSQVSRQEKYEQY,TRBV4-2,TRBJ2-7
ASSLDRGSNYGYT,TRBV12-3/TRBV12-4,TRBJ1-2
ASSLAQRLNNEQF,TRBV12-3/TRBV12-4,TRBJ2-1
AIGLAGGDNEQF,TRBV10-3,TRBJ2-1
AISESLGLLSSYEQY,TRBV10-3,TRBJ2-7
ASSARQGDNQPQH,TRBV4-2,TRBJ1-5
ASSSLPRSPTEAF,TRBV28,TRBJ1-1
ASSQDPSGVYNEQF,TRBV4-2,TRBJ2-1
ASSLAKGEQY,TRBV5-5,TRBJ2-7
ASSFGAGQETQY,TRBV7-9,TRBJ2-5
ASSVEIGPYNEQF,TRBV9,TRBJ2-1
ASSRQEGNTGELF,TRBV6-1,TRBJ2-2
SARESTDTQY,TRBV20-1,TRBJ2-3
ASSVEGNYEQY,TRBV2,TRBJ2-7
ASSQVGRLEAF,TRBV3-1,TRBJ1-1
ASSLVGDEPFLNTEAF,TRBV5-1,TRBJ1-1
ASSLSGRDNEQF,TRBV5-1,TRBJ2-1
ASSRLGTAYEQY,TRBV9,TRBJ2-7
ASSGGVLETQY,TRBV7-7,TRBJ2-5
ASSFGGDYYEQY,TRBV5-1,TRBJ2-7
ASSLHLLAGYENIQY,TRBV5-8,TRBJ2-4
ASSLVQHYEQY,TRBV7-2,TRBJ2-7
ASSEVSGEETQY,TRBV10-2,TRBJ2-5
ASSLGPGSDRNSPLH,TRBV7-6,TRBJ1-6
ASSLGQGALGNQPQH,TRBV5-5,TRBJ1-5
ASSFNEETQY,TRBV5-1,TRBJ2-5
ASSQGVSSSNEQF,TRBV3-1,TRBJ2-1
ASSQATGLVTEAF,TRBV3-1,TRBJ1-1
ASSQDSGQFNEQF,TRBV4-3,TRBJ2-1
ASSAGRASYEQY,TRBV5-6,TRBJ2-7
ATSRDPASTDTQY,TRBV15,TRBJ2-3
ASSVAIGTGTDYEQY,TRBV9,TRBJ2-7
ASSSGWDTETQY,TRBV5-1,TRBJ2-5
ASSYLSGRANGELF,TRBV27,TRBJ2-2
ASSLGSGGHYNEQF,TRBV7-2,TRBJ2-1
ASSLEGRDSYEQY,TRBV11-2,TRBJ2-7
ASRFTAGTGELF,TRBV12-3/TRBV12-4,TRBJ2-2
ASSQGGALEAF,TRBV3-1,TRBJ1-1
ATSRERLAGGETQY,TRBV15,TRBJ2-5